This T cell receptor (beta chain) was found in a study of regulatory T cells in long-lasting Graves disease. The time point was: persistent/refractory GD, antithyroid drugs over 5 years with positive TRAb. After RNA was extracted from PBMCs, the TCR library was made from it. Patients came through an endocrinology department, and that department was in Xi'an, China. CDR3-region Arm-PCR and iRepertoire HTBI primers produced the TCR beta libraries. TCRdb redid the calling of the multiplex PCR reads with MiXCR, one entry per CDR3 protein. The table lists 650,000 to 700,000 distinct CDR3 sequences, approximately 29% of them singletons. The germline CDR1 and CDR2 sequences are SGHRS and YFSETQ. CDR3 length: 14 residues. V lost 5 bases to trimming and J lost 3 bases, with 14 bases between them. A remark on this clonotype: Its antigen remains unidentified.

Study-wide results and caveats: Persistent patients had a count of shared public clonotypes (about 2,700) that exceeded that of new patients (about 970). No thyroid tissue was studied; the work used peripheral blood only.

The material was peripheral blood mononuclear cells (PBMCs), obtained when the disease was refractory, from a patient treated with antithyroid drugs. The chain carries TRBV5-1 and TRBJ2-5, with D perhaps matching TRBD2 (6 bases). This sequence originates from a female donor with Graves disease. DNA of the CDR3: TGCGCCAGCAGTTCGGGACTGGAGGAAGAGACCCAGTACTTC. It is translated as CASSSGLEEETQYF.